This TCR beta chain was sequenced in a study of immune characterization of retroperitoneal liposarcoma. Using its own MiXCR run on the PCR reads, TCRdb lists one record per CDR3 protein. The repertoire has some 15,000 distinct CDR3 sequences, less than 55% of them found once; the top ten carry 9% to 15%. Trimming pared 6 bases from V and 10 bases from J, leaving 19 bases between. The CDR3 runs 14 residues. This chain connects TRBV12-3 or TRBV12-4 to TRBJ2-1; a possible D gene is TRBD2 (6 bases). The receptor comes from a female donor with retroperitoneal liposarcoma. Sequenced sample: tumor tissue. This CDR3 reads CASRASRDSYEQFF. CDR3 nucleotide sequence: TGTGCCAGCAGGGCGAGCAGGGACTCCTACGAGCAGTTCTTC.